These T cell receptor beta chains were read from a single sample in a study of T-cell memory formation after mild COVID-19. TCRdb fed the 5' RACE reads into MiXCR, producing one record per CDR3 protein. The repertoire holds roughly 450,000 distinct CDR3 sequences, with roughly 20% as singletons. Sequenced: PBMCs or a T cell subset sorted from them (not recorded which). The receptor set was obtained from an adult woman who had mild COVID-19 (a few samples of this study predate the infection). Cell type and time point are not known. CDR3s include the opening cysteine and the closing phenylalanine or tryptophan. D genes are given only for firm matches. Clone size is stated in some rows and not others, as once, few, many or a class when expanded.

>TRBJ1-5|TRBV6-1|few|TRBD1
CASNRSTQGANQPQHF
TGTGCCAGCAACCGATCTACCCAGGGGGCTAATCAGCCCCAGCATTTT
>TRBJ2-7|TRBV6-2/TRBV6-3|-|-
CASSYFTGSYEQYF
TGTGCCAGCAGTTACTTTACAGGGTCCTACGAGCAGTACTTC
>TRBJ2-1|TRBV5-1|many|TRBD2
CASSLDASGGPHEQFF
TGCGCCAGCAGCTTGGATGCTAGCGGGGGGCCCCATGAGCAGTTCTTC
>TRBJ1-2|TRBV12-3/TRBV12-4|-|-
CASSHRARGYTF
TGTGCCAGCAGTCACAGGGCTAGGGGCTACACCTTC
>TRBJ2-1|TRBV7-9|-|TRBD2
CASSPLGVAGEIEQFF
TGTGCCAGCAGCCCCCTCGGGGTAGCGGGAGAGATTGAGCAGTTCTTC
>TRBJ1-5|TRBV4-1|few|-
CASSQEEIFNQPQHF
TGCGCCAGCAGCCAAGAGGAGATATTCAATCAGCCCCAGCATTTT
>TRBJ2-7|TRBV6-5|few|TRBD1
CASSPNRHRTGTYEQYF
TGTGCCAGCAGTCCTAATCGGCACCGGACAGGAACCTACGAGCAGTACTTC
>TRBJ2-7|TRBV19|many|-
CASSLPGEQYF
TGTGCCAGTAGTCTCCCAGGAGAGCAGTACTTC
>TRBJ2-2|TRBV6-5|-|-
CASSGQPANTGELFF
TGTGCCAGCAGCGGACAGCCCGCGAACACCGGGGAGCTGTTTTTT
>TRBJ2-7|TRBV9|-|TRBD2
CASSGGIAGAYEQYF
TGTGCCAGCAGCGGCGGAATAGCGGGGGCCTACGAGCAGTACTTC
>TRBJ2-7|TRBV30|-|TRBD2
CAFGLAPTYEQYF
TGTGCCTTCGGACTAGCGCCCACCTACGAGCAGTACTTC
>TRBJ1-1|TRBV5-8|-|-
CANEIDRNTEAFF
TGTGCCAACGAAATCGACAGAAACACTGAAGCTTTCTTT
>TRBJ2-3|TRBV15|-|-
CATSRDRTGADTQYF
TGTGCCACCAGCAGAGACCGGACTGGCGCAGATACGCAGTATTTT
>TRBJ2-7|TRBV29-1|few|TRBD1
CSVPGTGRREQYF
TGCAGCGTCCCCGGGACAGGGCGACGTGAGCAGTACTTC
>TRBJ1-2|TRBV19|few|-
CASRPTGPYGYTF
TGTGCCAGTAGACCGACAGGCCCCTACGGCTACACCTTC
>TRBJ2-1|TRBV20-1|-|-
CSASSDRAQFF
TGCAGTGCTAGCTCGGACAGAGCGCAGTTCTTC
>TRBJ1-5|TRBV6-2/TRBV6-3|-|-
CASSYSGGLQPQHF
TGTGCCAGCAGTTACTCGGGGGGGCTTCAGCCCCAGCATTTT
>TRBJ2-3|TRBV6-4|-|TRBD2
CASSDSTSGAQYF
TGTGCCAGCAGTGACTCGACTAGCGGGGCGCAGTATTTT
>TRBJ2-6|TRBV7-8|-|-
CASSLATPRSGANVLTF
TGTGCCAGCAGCTTGGCGACCCCACGCTCTGGGGCCAACGTCCTGACTTTC
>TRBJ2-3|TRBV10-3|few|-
CAISESPLGDTQYF
TGTGCCATCAGTGAGTCCCCCTTGGGGGATACGCAGTATTTT
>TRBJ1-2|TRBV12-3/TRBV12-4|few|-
CASTRMERGYGYTF
TGTGCCAGCACCCGCATGGAAAGGGGATATGGCTACACCTTC
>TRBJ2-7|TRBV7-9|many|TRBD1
CASSLRPGTGEIYEQYF
TGTGCCAGCAGCCTGAGACCCGGGACAGGGGAAATCTACGAGCAGTACTTC
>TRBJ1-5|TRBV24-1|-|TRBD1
CATSDSGGSNQPQHF
TGTGCCACCAGTGATTCAGGGGGGAGCAATCAGCCCCAGCATTTT
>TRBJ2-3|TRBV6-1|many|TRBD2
CATSPLLAGGPSDTQYF
TGTGCCACCTCCCCTCTGCTAGCGGGGGGGCCTTCAGATACGCAGTATTTT
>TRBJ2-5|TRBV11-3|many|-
CASSDPKGPRRETQYF
TGTGCCAGCAGCGACCCCAAGGGCCCGAGGCGAGAGACCCAGTACTTC
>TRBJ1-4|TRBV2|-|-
CASSEQGFNEKLFF
TGTGCCAGCAGTGAGCAGGGATTTAATGAAAAACTGTTTTTT
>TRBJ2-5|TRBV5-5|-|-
CASSLEDRTETQYF
TGTGCCAGCAGCTTGGAGGACCGGACAGAGACCCAGTACTTC
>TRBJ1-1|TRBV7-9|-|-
CASSLDLLWTEAFF
TGTGCCAGCAGCTTAGACTTGCTCTGGACTGAAGCTTTCTTT
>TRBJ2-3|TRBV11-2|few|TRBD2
CASSVTLAGQRDTQYF
TGTGCCAGCAGCGTCACGCTAGCGGGCCAAAGGGATACGCAGTATTTT
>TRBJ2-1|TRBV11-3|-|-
CASSSHREGLQFF
TGTGCCAGCAGCTCCCACAGGGAGGGATTGCAGTTCTTC
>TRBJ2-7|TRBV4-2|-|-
CASTGAGAYEQYF
TGTGCCAGCACCGGGGCAGGGGCCTACGAGCAGTACTTC
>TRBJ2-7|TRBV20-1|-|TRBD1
CSARGQLSYEQYF
TGCAGTGCTAGGGGACAGCTTAGCTACGAGCAGTACTTC
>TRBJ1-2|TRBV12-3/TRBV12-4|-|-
CASSSDKPYGYTF
TGTGCCAGCAGCTCGGACAAGCCATATGGCTACACCTTC
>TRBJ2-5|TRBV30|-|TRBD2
CAWSISGETQYF
TGTGCCTGGAGTATTAGCGGGGAGACCCAGTACTTC
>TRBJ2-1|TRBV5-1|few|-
CASSGGAAQGGNEQFF
TGCGCCAGCAGTGGGGGGGCCGCACAGGGAGGGAATGAGCAGTTCTTC
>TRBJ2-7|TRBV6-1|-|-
CASSGHISYEQYF
TGTGCCAGCAGCGGCCATATATCCTACGAGCAGTACTTC
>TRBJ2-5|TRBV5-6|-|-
CASSSDSPGKTQYF
TGTGCCAGCAGCTCTGATTCCCCCGGGAAGACCCAGTACTTC
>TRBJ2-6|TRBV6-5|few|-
CASSYSAPRLSGANVLTF
TGTGCCAGCAGTTACTCGGCACCCCGCCTCTCTGGGGCCAACGTCCTGACTTTC
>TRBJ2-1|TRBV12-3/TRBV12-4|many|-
CASSPRRSSYNEQFF
TGTGCCAGCAGTCCACGACGGAGCTCCTACAATGAGCAGTTCTTC
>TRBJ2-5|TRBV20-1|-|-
CSAREVLGTQYF
TGCAGTGCTAGAGAAGTTTTGGGGACCCAGTACTTC
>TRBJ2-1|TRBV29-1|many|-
CSAHLSSYNEQFF
TGCAGCGCGCATCTCAGCTCCTACAATGAGCAGTTCTTC
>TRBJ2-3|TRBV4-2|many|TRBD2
CASSQAASGATDTQYF
TGTGCCAGCAGCCAAGCGGCTAGCGGGGCGACAGATACGCAGTATTTT